Each of the 26 T cell receptor delta chains below was sequenced from the same sample in a study of gamma-delta T cells after stem cell transplantation. TCRdb re-called clones from the RT-PCR reads using CATT. Of some 1,400 delta-chain clones detected, 14% appear once; the ten largest clones hold approximately 25%. The sample taken for sequencing was gamma-delta T cells. Receptors were obtained from a human donor. It is not recorded whose cells these are; they may come from a transplant donor.

This clone was seen only a few times. The chain joins TRAV29/DV5 to TRDJ1; 9 bases agree with TRDD3. This CDR3 has 18 residues. Germline V gene data show CDR1 as NSMFDY and CDR2 as ISSIKDK. J lost 2 bases, V lost 0 bases, and 14 bases had no gene match. In nucleotides, the CDR3 is TGTGCAGCAAGCGGGGGGATATTCTGGGGGATTGCTACCGATAAACTCATCTTT. Translating it yields CAASGGIFWGIATDKLIF.

J is TRDJ1 and V is TRDV2, with TRDD3 matching over 9 bases. Germline assignment: CDR1 GEAIGNYY and CDR2 EKD. The CDR3 is made up of 17 amino acids. V lost 1 base, J lost 2 bases, and 10 bases stayed unmatched. The CDR3 DNA is TGTGCCTGTGACACTATGATGGGGGATAATATAACCGATAAACTCATCTTT. Translating gives CACDTMMGDNITDKLIF.

This clone was picked up a small number of times. A far bigger clonotype differs at one base, so this is likely a read error. This sample includes further DNA sequences coding for the same CDR3. V gene TRDV2 combines with J gene TRDJ1, with 13 bases lining up with TRDD3. The V gene end was trimmed by 0 bases and the J gene end by 0 bases; junction bases not matched to a gene: 6. The CDR3 sequence is 18 residues long. CDR1 and CDR2 from the germline V gene are GEAIGNYY and EKD. CDR3 in amino acids: CACDTLRTGGYDTDKLIF. The CDR3 nucleotides are TGTGCCTGTGACACCCTACGTACTGGGGGATACGACACCGATAAACTCATCTTT.

This clone was seen only a few times. A read error likely explains this, since a far larger clone differs by one base. At the DNA level, this CDR3 is encoded by other sequences in the same sample as well. The chain combines TRDV2 with TRDJ1; 7 positions agree with TRDD3. This CDR3 is 15 amino acids long. Looked up from germline, CDR1 is GEAIGNYY and CDR2 is EKD. The CDR3 is CACDTASMGENKLIF. Written as DNA, the CDR3 is TGCGCCTGTGACACGGCCAGTATGGGGGAGAATAAACTCATCTTT.

To note about this clone: The TCRdb record carries a much larger clone's protein, which differs from this DNA's translation at residue 4; a read error is the likely cause, and the protein listed here is the DNA translation. The V gene is TRDV2, the J gene TRDJ1; possible D gene TRDD3, 6 bases. There are 16 residues in the CDR3. Looked up from germline, CDR1 is GEAIGNYY and CDR2 is EKD. Trimming took off 4 bases at V and 0 bases at J, with 17 bases between the two ends. CDR3 DNA sequence: TGTGCCTGTGATCTGGTGGGGGGCGAGTACACCGATAAACTCATCTTT. This gives the protein CACDLVGGEYTDKLIF.

A few counts support this clone. Given a far larger clone just one base away, this is likely a sequencing read error. The CDR3 spells CACDGPGDADKLIF. Here the CDR3 DNA reads TGTGCCTGTGACGGGCCGGGGGATGCCGATAAACTCATCTTT. This chain connects TRDV2 to TRDJ1, with 7 bases that match TRDD3. Germline CDR1 reads GEAIGNYY; CDR2 reads EKD. The junction had 6 bases not matched to a gene; V was cut back by 3 bases and J by 3 bases. This CDR3 region has 14 residues.

This clone has more than one count but fewer than ten. This likely stems from a read error, as it lies one base from a far larger clone. Within the sample, other DNA sequences also encode this same CDR3. This chain uses TRDV2 with TRDJ1; D is unclear. The germline gives CDR1 GEAIGNYY, CDR2 EKD. V lost 1 base, J lost 3 bases, and 8 bases lay in between. The CDR3 is 13 residues long. CDR3 amino acids: CACDTIGADKLIF. CDR3 bases: TGTGCCTGTGACACGATAGGGGCCGATAAACTCATCTTT.

Turning to this clone: Since a far larger clone is one base different, this is likely a read error. The CDR3 nucleotides read TGTGCCTGTGACACACTGGGGGATGCAGCACAACTCTTCTTT. Protein sequence: CACDTLGDAAQLFF. J is TRDJ2 and V is TRDV2, with 10 bases identical to TRDD3. The ends lost 1 base at V and 6 bases at J; junction bases unmatched: 1. The CDR3 loop spans 14 amino acids. Looked up from germline, CDR1 is GEAIGNYY and CDR2 is EKD.

This clone was observed a handful of times. A far larger clone is a single base away, which makes a read error likely. CDR3 DNA: TGTGCCTGTGACGCGCTGGGGGATACTATCACCGATAAACTCATCTTT. Encoded protein: CACDALGDTITDKLIF. The chain carries TRDV2 and TRDJ1; 11 nucleotides match TRDD3. Germline V gene lookup returns CDR1 GEAIGNYY and CDR2 EKD. The CDR3 has 16 residues. V lost 3 bases and J lost 1; bases outside the gene matches: 6.

In regard to this clone: A read error likely explains why the TCRdb protein, taken from a much larger clone, differs from this DNA's translation at residue 10; the protein shown is translated from the DNA. The chain employs TRDV2 and TRDJ1, with 9 bases lining up with TRDD3. The CDR3 is made up of 18 amino acids. Germline V lookup: CDR1 GEAIGNYY, CDR2 EKD. Trimming took 2 bases from V and 0 from J; bases not matched to a gene: 12. For the CDR3, the DNA is TGTGCCTGTGACAACTTACTGGGGGACCATGCCGACACCGATAAACTCATCTTT. Translation: CACDNLLGDHADTDKLIF.

The sample holds a few counts of this clone. The V and J genes are TRDV2 and TRDJ1, with TRDD3 matching 9 bases. V shed 9 bases, J shed 0 bases, and the junction held 10 bases outside the gene matches. CDR1 and CDR2 from the germline V gene are GEAIGNYY and EKD. The CDR3 is made up of 15 amino acids. For the CDR3, the DNA is TGTGCCAGCTTCCCACTGGGGGAAAACACCGATAAACTCATCTTT. Amino acid sequence: CASFPLGENTDKLIF.

In the case of this clone: A far larger clone is only one base removed, so a read error is likely. This chain links TRDV2 with TRDJ1; TRDD3 matches 7 bases. The ends lost 0 bases at V and 1 base at J; junction bases unmatched: 4. CDR3 length: 15 amino acids. Germline lookup yields CDR1 GEAIGNYY and CDR2 EKD. CDR3 in DNA: TGTGCCTGTGACACCTTGGGGGAAACCACCGATAAACTCATCTTT. This codes for CACDTLGETTDKLIF.

By proportion, this clone is hyperexpanded. Other DNA sequences in this specimen translate into the identical CDR3. The rearrangement joins TRDV2 to TRDJ1, with 8 nucleotides matching TRDD3. The length of the CDR3 is 24 residues. V gave up 0 bases and J gave up 0 bases; unmatched junction bases: 29. Per germline, CDR1 GEAIGNYY and CDR2 EKD. Here the CDR3 DNA reads TGTGCCTGTGACACCGTTCTACGCCCTGGTACTGGGGGTACCCCTGAAGGGTACACCGATAAACTCATCTTT. It specifies CACDTVLRPGTGGTPEGYTDKLIF.

A remark on this clone: TCRdb has a much larger clone's protein, which differs at residue 7 from the translation of this DNA, likely because of a read error; what is shown is the protein translated from the DNA. The chain joins TRDV2 to TRDJ1; TRDD3 matches at 11 bases. CDR3 length equals 18 residues. Trimming removed 1 base from V and 0 bases from J; junction bases left unmatched: 9. CDR1 and CDR2 (germline): GEAIGNYY, EKD. CDR3 amino acids: CACDTMVGDTQYTDKLIF. CDR3 nucleotide sequence: TGTGCCTGTGACACTATGGTGGGGGATACGCAATACACCGATAAACTCATCTTT.

With respect to this clone: This likely stems from a read error, as it lies one base from a far larger clone. In nucleotides, the CDR3 is TGTGCCTGTGACGCAGCTAGGGGATACGCTCCCACCGATAAACTCATCTTT. It yields the protein CACDAARGYAPTDKLIF. The V and J genes are TRDV2 and TRDJ1; 9 nucleotides align to TRDD3. This CDR3 region has 17 residues. The germline gives CDR1 GEAIGNYY, CDR2 EKD. Losses at the gene ends were 3 bases for V and 1 base for J; bases not matched to a gene: 11.

For this clone: TCRdb's protein for this DNA is that of a much larger clone and differs from the translation at residue 9, likely a read error; the protein shown is the DNA translation. V usage is TRDV2 and J usage is TRDJ1, with 8 bases aligning to TRDD3. The CDR3 totals 15 residues. Looked up from germline, CDR1 is GEAIGNYY and CDR2 is EKD. Losses at the gene ends were 4 bases for V and 6 bases for J; bases not matched to a gene: 12. The CDR3 is CACEDLGDLGNKLIF. CDR3 nucleotide sequence: TGTGCCTGTGAGGATCTGGGGGACCTAGGAAATAAACTCATCTTT.

As regards this clone: This likely stems from a read error, as it lies one base from a far larger clone. The chain recombines TRDV2 with TRDJ1; TRDD3 might be the D (6 bases). This CDR3 contains 16 residues. V dropped 0 bases and J dropped 6 bases, with 19 bases sitting between them. Per germline, CDR1 GEAIGNYY and CDR2 EKD. Here the CDR3 reads CACDTVGGPTPNKLIF. In DNA, the CDR3 is TGTGCCTGTGACACCGTGGGGGGGCCCACCCCCAATAAACTCATCTTT.

About this clone itself: A read error likely explains why the TCRdb protein, taken from a much larger clone, differs from this DNA's translation at residue 5; the protein shown is translated from the DNA. J is TRDJ1 and V is TRDV2; tentatively, D is TRDD3 (6 bases). Germline V gives CDR1 GEAIGNYY, CDR2 EKD. The CDR3 contains 15 residues. V lost 3 bases and J 4 bases, leaving 17 bases between the germline ends. DNA of the CDR3: TGTGCCTGTGACGCCTGGGGTATAGAGGACGATAAACTCATCTTT. It is translated as CACDAWGIEDDKLIF.

This clone has a handful of counts. TCRdb's protein for this DNA is that of a much larger clone and differs from the translation at residue 4, likely a read error; the protein shown is the DNA translation. The rearrangement links TRDV2 to TRDJ1; 9 bases are shared with TRDD3. The CDR3 sequence is 18 residues long. The V gene's germline CDR1 is GEAIGNYY and CDR2 EKD. Losses at the gene ends were 5 bases for V and 0 bases for J; bases not matched to a gene: 15. This CDR3 is CACGNLLGDPADTDKLIF. CDR3 sequence (DNA): TGTGCCTGTGGCAACTTACTGGGGGACCCTGCCGACACCGATAAACTCATCTTT.

As to this clone: It differs at one base from a far larger clone, so likely a read error. V usage is TRDV2 and J usage is TRDJ1, with 8 bases that match TRDD3. Germline CDR1 GEAIGNYY, CDR2 EKD. The CDR3 loop spans 19 amino acids. Trimming cost V 3 bases and J 0 bases; bases outside gene matches: 17. CDR3 coding DNA: TGTGCCTGTGACCCGATTCCCTGCGTCGTACTGGGGGACACCGATAAACTCATCTTT. Encoded protein: CACDPIPCVVLGDTDKLIF.

In regard to this clone: A far larger clone is only one base removed, so a read error is likely. The sample contains more than one DNA sequence encoding this CDR3. This rearrangement joins TRDV2 to TRDJ1; TRDD3 matches at 10 bases. The V gene end was trimmed by 0 bases and the J gene end by 2 bases; junction bases not matched to a gene: 2. CDR1 and CDR2 from the germline V gene are GEAIGNYY and EKD. The CDR3 runs to 15 residues. The CDR3 protein is CACDTLGDTTDKLIF. In DNA, the CDR3 is TGTGCCTGTGACACCTTGGGGGATACAACCGATAAACTCATCTTT.

This clone has only a few counts. It differs at one base from a far larger clone, so likely a read error. The chain carries TRDV2 and TRDJ1; 9 bases fit TRDD3. Germline CDR1 GEAIGNYY, CDR2 EKD. J was trimmed by 4 bases and V by 0 bases; bases with no gene match: 11. This CDR3 region has 17 residues. The CDR3 DNA is TGTGCCTGTGACACCGTCGGGGGGATACACTCTGGCGATAAACTCATCTTT. This encodes CACDTVGGIHSGDKLIF.

In this sample, this clone is large. In the same sample, other DNA sequences code for this CDR3. The chain combines TRDV2 with TRDJ1, with D maybe TRDD3 (6 bases). CDR1 and CDR2 from the germline V gene are GEAIGNYY and EKD. There are 16 residues in the CDR3. Trimming took 3 bases from V and 5 from J, leaving 21 bases between them. In nucleotides, the CDR3 is TGTGCCTGTGACGAGCTGGGGAGCTCCCGGAGGGATAAACTCATCTTT. Its protein is CACDELGSSRRDKLIF.

Points on this clone: TCRdb's protein for this DNA is that of a much larger clone and differs from the translation at residue 11, likely a read error; the protein shown is the DNA translation. The rearrangement uses TRDV2 and TRDJ2; 12 nucleotides align to TRDD3. The CDR3 covers 14 residues. Per germline, CDR1 GEAIGNYY and CDR2 EKD. CDR3 nucleotides: TGTGCCTGTGACACACTGGGGGATACAGCACACCTCTTCTTT. This gives the protein CACDTLGDTAHLFF.

This clone was observed a few times. One base separates it from a far larger clone, so it is likely a read error. Other nucleotide sequences in the sample specify the same CDR3. The V call is TRDV2, the J call TRDJ1; 11 positions agree with TRDD3. The CDR3 totals 18 residues. Germline lookup yields CDR1 GEAIGNYY and CDR2 EKD. CDR3 nucleotide sequence: TGTGCCTGTGACACTATGATGGGGGATACGCAATACACCGATAAGCTCATCTTT. Residues: CACDTMMGDTQYTDKLIF.

This clone has a handful of counts. Other DNA sequences from this sample encode an identical CDR3 as well. CDR3 DNA: TGTGCTCTTGGGGAGCCGGTTTCTTCCGAGATGGGGGATACTATCAAGTACACCGATAAACTCATCTTT. Translation: CALGEPVSSEMGDTIKYTDKLIF. The V and J genes are TRDV1 and TRDJ1, with 10 bases aligning to TRDD3. Germline values: CDR1 TSWWSYY, CDR2 QGS. Trimming cost V 3 bases and J 0 bases; bases outside gene matches: 25. CDR3 length equals 23 residues.